This is a list of T cell receptor beta chains from one sample in a study of long-term antiretroviral therapy in people with HIV. Profiled with immunoSEQ multiplex PCR; TCRdb holds only in-frame clones, not every one. The sample carries more than 20,000 clones, roughly nine tenths recorded once. The material was unsorted PBMCs, obtained roughly 2.6 years after starting antiretroviral therapy. Receptors originate from a man between 40 and 49 years old with HIV. CDR3s include the opening cysteine and the closing phenylalanine or tryptophan.

TRBV7-8	TRBJ1-1	14	CASSLRGLGTEAFF
TRBV5-4	TRBJ1-5	14	CASSLGQSNQPQHF
TRBV7-9	TRBJ2-1	14	CASIWEDSYNEQFF
TRBV14	TRBJ1-3	13	CASSQDSGNTIYF
TRBV14	TRBJ2-2	15	CASSQVGRRTGELFF
TRBV6-1	TRBJ1-6	13	CASSGMNGSPLHF
TRBV6-1	TRBJ2-5	17	CASSEARVGDYQETQYF
TRBV7-6	TRBJ2-2	13	CASSLDLTGELFF
TRBV5-8	TRBJ2-2	16	CASKPTGTGVTGELFF
TRBV19	TRBJ1-5	13	CASSEQGFQPQHF
TRBV7-9	TRBJ2-5	14	CASSLDQSQETQYF
TRBV21-1	TRBJ2-1	16	CASSPMFGSSYNEQFF
TRBV5-1	TRBJ1-2	14	CASSLSMGVDGYTF
TRBV27	TRBJ2-1	14	CASGRSGGFNEQFF
TRBV4-3	TRBJ1-1	15	CASSQDMGGDAEAFF
TRBV10-1	TRBJ2-7	12	CASSENSIEQYF
TRBV7-9	TRBJ2-6	17	CASGPAQSVSGANVLTF
TRBV9	TRBJ1-4	16	CASSAVPQGANEKLFF
TRBV19	TRBJ2-5	16	CASRITGGAGLETQYF
TRBV27	TRBJ2-1	11	CATDFGNEQFF
TRBV18	TRBJ2-3	19	CASSPLWESSGPGADTQYF
TRBV28	TRBJ1-4	15	CASSPGTGPNEKLFF
TRBV10-3	TRBJ2-1	17	CAISGGGLAGVTNEQFF
TRBV19	TRBJ2-5	13	CASRAPGQETQYF
TRBV27	TRBJ2-7	13	CASRTIDSYEQYF
TRBV4-2	TRBJ1-1	16	CASSLYARDENTEAFF
TRBV6-5	TRBJ1-1	14	CASTPDRGLTEAFF
TRBV10-1	TRBJ2-2	18	CASSAGSEGRANTGELFF
TRBV9	TRBJ1-4	16	CASSVGGGWNNEKLFF
TRBV28	TRBJ2-3	16	CASSLEVSESTDTQYF
TRBV30	TRBJ2-7	14	CAWSLGVGSYEQYF
TRBV7-9	TRBJ2-6	16	CASSLPSGAGANVLTF
TRBV7-2	TRBJ2-7	16	CASSLGPSASSYEQYF
TRBV11-2	TRBJ1-1	13	CASSLEANTEAFF
TRBV30	TRBJ2-1	14	CAWSSGTGVDEQFF
TRBV13	TRBJ2-7	15	CASSKGQGRSYEQYF
TRBV4-3	TRBJ2-7	15	CASSQGTSNLYEQYF